This T cell receptor beta chain comes out of a study of CD8 T cells in ankylosing spondylitis. Scientists made TCR beta libraries using quantitative 5'-RACE with molecular barcodes. TCRdb re-called the 5' RACE reads through MiXCR, storing one row per CDR3 protein. The sample lists some 250,000 distinct CDR3 sequences; approximately 11% were seen once. Study-wide results and limits: A motif in TCR beta, a set of 8 or 9 highly homologous variants, appeared characteristic of ankylosing spondylitis blood.

The germline V gene encodes CDR1 ENHRY and CDR2 SYGVKD. V gave up 9 bases and J gave up 4 bases; unmatched junction bases: 1. The CDR3 runs 13 residues. This clonotype was detected many times. Its antigen is not known. The chain joins TRBV10-3 to TRBJ2-1; 12 positions match TRBD2. Sequencing was performed on blood, either unsorted or a sorted T cell fraction (not recorded which). The source is a male donor with ankylosing spondylitis or in good health (not recorded which). This chain's CDR3 is CAIGLAGYNEQFF. The CDR3 nucleotides read TGTGCCATTGGACTAGCGGGGTACAATGAGCAGTTCTTC.